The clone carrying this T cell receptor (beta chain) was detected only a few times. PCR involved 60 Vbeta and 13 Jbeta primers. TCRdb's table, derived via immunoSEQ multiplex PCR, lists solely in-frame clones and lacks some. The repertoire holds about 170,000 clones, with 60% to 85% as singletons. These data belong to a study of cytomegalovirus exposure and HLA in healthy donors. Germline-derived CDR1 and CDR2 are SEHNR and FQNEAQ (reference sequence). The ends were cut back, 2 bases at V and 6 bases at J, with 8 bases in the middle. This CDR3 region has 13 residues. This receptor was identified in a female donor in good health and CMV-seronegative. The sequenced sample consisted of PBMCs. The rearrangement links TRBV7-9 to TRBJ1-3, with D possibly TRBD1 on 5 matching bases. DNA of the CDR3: TGTGCCAGCAGCTTACAGGGATCAAACACCATATATTTT. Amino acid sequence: CASSLQGSNTIYF.